The T cell receptor (beta chain) under discussion was sequenced for a study of CD8 T cell repertoires and HIV-1 epitope variants (dated by TCRdb to 2018 to 2020). About the full investigation: T cells were stimulated in separate culture wells with each of twenty-five peptides representing autologous and known Gag and Nef epitope variants. Control conditions included a CMV, EBV and flu peptide pool, the Ebola AY9 epitope as negative control, and a no-peptide well. Three Gag epitope families and Nef HW9 and YT9 were included among the tested epitopes. T cells were enriched with the EasySep Human T Cell Enrichment Kit and co-cultured with equal numbers of autologous T cell-negative cells as antigen-presenting cells. Cultures were maintained for around eleven days in IMDM with gentamicin, and half-media changes adding IL-2, IL-7 and IL-15 were performed on days 3 and 7. An aliquot of 1M T cells was set aside as an uncultured baseline condition, separate from the 83 T cell cultures. A total of around 80 T cell cultures were run, with each culture condition done in triplicate except for one peptide, which was done in duplicate.

The CDR3 goes from the cysteine to the phenylalanine over 15 residues. Left in the record is the CDR3 DNA by itself, 45 bases read in frame from the first base. The V end loses 0 bases and the J end loses 1 base, and a stretch of 7 bases separates them. Based on the germline V gene, the CDR1 and CDR2 sequences are LGHNA and YSLEER. This clone was recorded once. It has no known antigen specificity. Base qualities are missing; no much larger clone stands one base away. The immunoSEQ platform was used to sequence TCR beta CDR3 regions at survey depth. The QIAamp DNA micro kit was used to extract genomic DNA from every cultured and uncultured CD8+ T cell population. Per the source publication's procedure: Samples with fewer than 5,000 productive reads were excluded, resulting in the removal of about 6% of the 75 HIV peptide-stimulated cultures. A MANAFEST web app trimmed sequences to CDR3 and removed nonproductive sequences, CDR3s under 5 amino acids, and those not starting C or ending F/W. Clonotypes were classified as antigen-specific only if expansion was observed in at least 2 of 3 replicates versus the no-peptide control at FDR 0.01, only within one epitope family. A specific clonotype also had to show a frequency at least fivefold higher than in wells stimulated with peptides from other epitope families. TCRdb took over this immuneACCESS table, retaining in-frame rearrangements with V and J assigned. Such tables are incomplete; in checked studies, under half of the missing clones stem from an unresolved V gene, and the remainder is unexplained. The V and J calls and clone size come from that table; D and trimming were worked out from the DNA. This sample holds several thousand clones; roughly three fifths were observed only once. The ten largest account for roughly two fifths of the sample.

The EasySep Human CD8+ T Cell Enrichment Kit was used on day 10 to isolate CD8+ T cells from every culture. The investigation overall reported the following: Eight or nine antigen-specific TCR beta clonotypes were identified, and six of them appeared cross-reactive for autologous or known escape epitope variants. About 5 clonotypes recognized the Nef KF9 family and one clonotype recognized the HW9 family, while no responses to the TAALDMSHF plasma variant were seen. The assay identified only TCR beta chains and indicated proliferation in response to antigen, without indicating T cell function or cytokine profile.

What was sequenced was cultured CD8+ T cells derived from PBMCs. The chain was built from TRBV4-3 and TRBJ1-5; possibly the D gene is TRBD1, per 5 matching bases. The source of this sequence is a male donor with HIV. The CDR3 reads as follows: CASSQEEGSNQPQHF. The sequenced DNA is TGCGCCAGCAGCCAAGAAGAGGGGAGCAATCAGCCCCAGCATTTT.